This T cell receptor (beta chain) was captured in a study of human T cells and chemical hapten exposure. Germline-derived CDR1 and CDR2 are SQVTM and ANQGSEA. The CDR3 length is 14 residues. Trimming stripped 6 bases from V and 1 base from J, with 15 bases between. This clonotype was observed many times. Time point of the sample: healthy volunteer bleed at 6 weeks. It was unfractionated whole blood from which total RNA was extracted. As originally analysed: Per sample, the median was approximately 96,000 TCRs, with values from approximately 25,000 to 650,000. TCRdb processed the RACE reads anew with MiXCR; each CDR3 protein has one entry. The V and J calls reflect TCRdb's pipeline rather than the authors' work. The sample lists around 70,000 distinct CDR3 sequences, about 6% occurring once.

This chain links TRBV29-1 with TRBJ1-1, with a possible D match to TRBD1 (5 bases). The receptor's source is a female donor in good health. Some clones in this sample may be carry-over from other donors' samples. Sequencing input: whole blood. CDR3 DNA: TGCAGCGTGGTGGAGGGGTCGGGGAACACTGAAGCTTTCTTT. Protein sequence: CSVVEGSGNTEAFF. The complete variable domain, with remaining parts taken from reference TRBV29-1 and TRBJ1-1, reads SAVISQKPSRDICQRGTSLTIQCQVDSQVTMMFWYRQQPGQSLTLIATANQGSEATYESGFVIDKFPISRPNLTFSTLTVSNMSPEDSSIYLCSVVEGSGNTEAFFGQGTRLTVV.